The entry below gives a single TCR beta chain sequence along with its context. The data were taken from a study of blood T cell repertoires in COVID-19. Study in general: Spain, Italy and the United States supplied samples that represented acute and convalescent COVID-19.

Original analysis: Estimation of nucleated cell counts relied on the amplification of reference gene primers. The data were produced by immunoSEQ multiplex PCR, yet TCRdb's version contains in-frame clones alone and is incomplete. V and J calls and clone size follow that table, whereas D and trimming were derived from the DNA. The sample has 73,000 or so clones; over 70% are singletons. The sequenced sample was peripheral blood. The TCR comes from a middle-aged man with active COVID-19.

This CDR3 reads CASSQTRTGTNEKLFF. As DNA, the CDR3 is TGTGCCAGCAGCCAAACCCGGACAGGGACTAATGAAAAACTGTTTTTT. The chain couples TRBV3-1 (or the pseudogene TRBV3-2) to TRBJ1-4; the match to TRBD1 covers 8 bases. Germline V gene data show CDR1 as LGHDT and CDR2 as YNNKEL (reference sequence). V was pared by 2 bases and J by 2 bases, with 4 bases of the junction left unmatched. The CDR3 runs to 16 residues.